These 16 T cell receptor beta chains share one sample of origin, sequenced in a study of patients and donors after allogeneic stem cell transplantation. TCRdb recomputed calls from the RT-PCR reads with MiXCR, one row per CDR3 protein. The sample lists over 25,000 distinct CDR3 sequences; less than 45% were seen once. The sequenced sample was blood, either unsorted or a sorted T cell fraction (not recorded which). Receptor source: a human donor who was either an allogeneic HSCT recipient or a stem cell or donor lymphocyte infusion donor (not recorded which). It is not recorded whose cells these are; they may come from a transplant donor.

The gene calls are TRBV12-3 or TRBV12-4 and TRBJ2-1; 10 positions agree with TRBD1. This CDR3 comprises 15 residues. The V gene end was trimmed by 6 bases and the J gene end by 5 bases; junction bases not matched to a gene: 7. This CDR3 is CASRHGQGVNNEQFF. Here the CDR3 DNA reads TGTGCCAGCAGGCACGGACAGGGGGTGAACAATGAGCAGTTCTTC.

The chain is built from TRBV7-9 and TRBJ1-2, with D hard to call. V was pared by 2 bases and J by 4 bases, with 8 bases between. Germline V gene data show CDR1 as SEHNR and CDR2 as FQNEAQ (reference sequence). This CDR3 region has 13 residues. The CDR3 loop reads CASSLLETYGYTF. The CDR3, as DNA: TGTGCCAGCAGCTTACTCGAGACCTATGGCTACACCTTC.

This clonotype was recorded a few times. This chain joins TRBV6-2 or TRBV6-3 and TRBJ1-1; D possibly corresponds to TRBD1 (6 bases). CDR1 and CDR2 from the germline V gene are MNHEY and SVGEGT. V was cut by 4 bases and J by 2 bases, with 11 bases left in between. The CDR3 length is 14 residues. The CDR3 nucleotides read TGTGCCAGCAGTTCACCGGGGGGCAACACTGAAGCTTTCTTT. Protein sequence: CASSSPGGNTEAFF.

The gene calls are TRBV5-1 and TRBJ2-1, with D perhaps TRBD2 (5 bases). Germline CDR1 SGHRS, CDR2 YFSETQ. With 0 bases removed from V and 7 bases from J, the gap between germline ends came to 8 bases. This CDR3 has 13 residues. The CDR3 region has the DNA TGCGCCAGCAGCTTGGCAGAGGGTAATGAGCAGTTCTTC. Protein sequence: CASSLAEGNEQFF.

V and J are TRBV5-4 and TRBJ2-2; 8 nucleotides line up with TRBD1. The germline CDR1 and CDR2 sequences are SGHNT and YYREEE (reference sequence). The CDR3 sequence is 16 residues long. The junction had 8 bases not matched to a gene; V was cut back by 7 bases and J by 0 bases. The CDR3 bases are TGTGCCAGCGCCTCAACAGGGGGAACGAACACCGGGGAGCTGTTTTTT. Translating it yields CASASTGGTNTGELFF.

V gene TRBV6-2 or TRBV6-3 combines with J gene TRBJ2-2; possible D gene TRBD2, 6 bases. CDR3 length: 13 residues. The germline V gene encodes CDR1 MNHEY and CDR2 SVGEGT. V dropped 4 bases and J dropped 5 bases, with 8 bases sitting between them. CDR3 amino acids: CASSWDWTGELFF. DNA of the CDR3: TGTGCCAGCAGTTGGGACTGGACCGGGGAGCTGTTTTTT.

This clonotype was detected ten times or more. The chain employs TRBV2 and TRBJ1-2; maybe TRBD1 (6 bases). Germline CDR1 and CDR2: SNHLY and FYNNEI. CDR3 length: 14 amino acids. Trimming took 8 bases from V and 6 from J, leaving 19 bases between them. The DNA of the CDR3 is TGTGCCAGCCGATACACCGGGACATCTCATGGCTACACCTTC. Protein: CASRYTGTSHGYTF.

The rearrangement links TRBV6-5 to TRBJ1-2, with TRBD1 matching over 7 bases. The germline V gene encodes CDR1 MNHEY and CDR2 SVGAGI. This CDR3 spans 16 amino acids. With V trimmed by 2 bases and J by 4 bases, 10 bases remained unmatched. This CDR3 is CASSYGPGQYLYGYTF. CDR3 sequence (DNA): TGTGCCAGCAGTTACGGCCCGGGACAGTACCTCTATGGCTACACCTTC.

This chain links TRBV9 with TRBJ2-7, with 10 bases that match TRBD2. This CDR3 is built from 14 residues. Trimming took 0 bases from V and 3 from J; bases not matched to a gene: 0. CDR1 and CDR2 from the germline V gene are SGDLS and YYNGEE. The CDR3 reads CASSVASGSYEQYF. The CDR3 bases are TGTGCCAGCAGCGTAGCTAGCGGGAGCTACGAGCAGTACTTC.

The V and J genes are TRBV15 and TRBJ2-1, with 8 bases lining up with TRBD1. V shed 4 bases, J shed 3 bases, and the junction held 5 bases outside the gene matches. This CDR3 comprises 15 residues. The germline V gene has CDR1 LNHNV and CDR2 YYDKDF (reference sequence). In DNA, the CDR3 is TGTGCCACCAGCACCGGACAGGGTAGCTACAATGAGCAGTTCTTC. Its translation: CATSTGQGSYNEQFF.

This chain joins TRBV9 and TRBJ2-5; D remains ambiguous. This CDR3 region has 15 residues. Germline assignment: CDR1 SGDLS and CDR2 YYNGEE. The ends were cut back, 0 bases at V and 3 bases at J, with 12 bases in the middle. Here the CDR3 reads CASSVAAGRKETQYF. The CDR3 bases are TGTGCCAGCAGCGTAGCCGCTGGGCGGAAAGAGACCCAGTACTTC.

The chain is built from TRBV12-3 or TRBV12-4 and TRBJ2-3, with 8 positions matching TRBD2. V dropped 3 bases and J dropped 4; count of bases not matched to a gene: 6. The CDR3 runs 15 residues. The CDR3 sequence is CASSFATRGADTQYF. As DNA, the CDR3 is TGTGCCAGCAGTTTCGCTACGCGGGGGGCAGATACGCAGTATTTT.

The genes are TRBV11-2 and TRBJ1-2; no firm D call. This CDR3 is 13 amino acids long. Between the trimmed V and J ends, which lost 5 bases and 1 base, there was a span of 8 bases. In germline, CDR1 is SGHAT, CDR2 FQNNGV. Here the CDR3 DNA reads TGTGCCAGCAGCCTTGGATATAACTATGGCTACACCTTC. It yields the protein CASSLGYNYGYTF. The entire variable domain, with the rest obtained from reference TRBV11-2 and TRBJ1-2, is as follows: EAGVAQSPRYKIIEKRQSVAFWCNPISGHATLYWYQQILGQGPKLLIQFQNNGVVDDSQLPKDRFSAERLKGVDSTLKIQPAKLEDSAVYLCASSLGYNYGYTFGSGTRLTVV.

This chain uses TRBV20-1 with TRBJ1-2; TRBD1 matches 7 bases. The V gene end was trimmed by 1 base and the J gene end by 8 bases; junction bases not matched to a gene: 4. CDR1 and CDR2 (germline): DFQATT, SNEGSKA (reference sequence). CDR3 length: 12 residues. The CDR3 sequence: CSARAQGEGYTF. The CDR3 DNA reads TGCAGTGCTAGAGCGCAGGGGGAGGGCTACACCTTC.

This clonotype was detected a few times. The rearrangement joins TRBV9 to TRBJ2-5; TRBD2 matches 10 bases. Trimming at V came to 0 bases and at J to 5 bases, leaving 10 bases not matched to a gene. Germline V gene lookup returns CDR1 SGDLS and CDR2 YYNGEE. This CDR3 comprises 17 residues. CDR3 region: CASSVALLSTSGETQYF. The CDR3, as DNA: TGTGCCAGCAGCGTAGCTCTCCTCTCGACTAGCGGGGAGACCCAGTACTTC.

The chain couples TRBV10-3 to TRBJ2-5; D is unclear. The CDR3 is made up of 13 amino acids. The V end was cut by 6 bases, the J end by 5 bases, with 13 bases between. Germline CDR1 ENHRY, CDR2 SYGVKD. The chain's CDR3 is CAISYTAGETQYF. The DNA for the CDR3 is TGTGCCATCAGCTACACGGCCGGGGAGACCCAGTACTTC.